The sequence of this TCR beta chain was determined in a study of blood T cell repertoires in COVID-19. Overall study context: Sites in the United States, Italy and Spain provided acute and convalescent COVID-19 samples. From T cells, B-cell-depleted T cells, or PBMCs came the material, which was cDNA or gDNA.

Trimming cost V 6 bases and J 7 bases, with 18 bases left between them. CDR1 is SQVTM and CDR2 is ANQGSEA in the germline V gene. CDR3 size: 14 residues. The authors' processing: Cell counts per sample came from amplifying reference gene primers. Here immunoSEQ multiplex PCR was the method, and the copy in TCRdb shows in-frame clones only, minus some. V, J and clone size are taken as reported in that table, and D and trimming were inferred from the DNA itself. In the table there are roughly 260,000 clones, more than 85% of which are singletons. This rearrangement joins TRBV29-1 to TRBJ1-4, with D perhaps matching TRBD1 (6 bases). The sample taken for sequencing was peripheral blood. The source of this sequence is a person under 35 with COVID-19, enrolled during active disease. The CDR3 sequence is CSVIATGLGEKLFF. CDR3 sequence (DNA): TGCAGCGTCATCGCTACAGGGCTCGGTGAAAAACTGTTTTTT.